Following are 17 T cell receptor beta chains from one sample sequenced in a study of T cells in Graves' hyperthyroidism and ophthalmopathy. TCR beta CDR3 regions were amplified from RNA transcripts. A set of HTBI primers served as the primers for a first-round RT-PCR of the TCR CDR3. TCRdb ran MiXCR on the multiplex PCR reads and lists one entry per CDR3 protein. The repertoire holds over 450,000 distinct CDR3 sequences, with about 15% as singletons. The sample taken for sequencing was blood. Source of these receptors: a woman in her late teens or twenties with Graves' hyperthyroidism.

This clonotype has a handful of counts. The CDR3 reads CATSRGNRAYEQYV. The CDR3, as DNA: TGTGCCACCAGCAGAGGGAATAGGGCCTACGAGCAGTACGTC. The V gene is TRBV15, the J gene TRBJ2-7; D is unresolved. This CDR3 region has 14 residues. Trimming stripped 1 base from V and 2 bases from J, with 9 bases between. From germline, CDR1 is LNHNV and CDR2 YYDKDF (reference sequence).

This clonotype occurred many times. The rearrangement joins TRBV29-1 to TRBJ2-4, with 9 positions matching TRBD1. The J segment lost 7 bases and the V segment lost 4 bases, leaving 8 bases of the junction unmatched. The V gene's germline CDR1 is SQVTM and CDR2 ANQGSEA. The CDR3 loop spans 14 amino acids. CDR3 DNA sequence: TGCAGCGTTGTGGTCGGGGGACAGGGCAACATTCAGTACTTC. As protein: CSVVVGGQGNIQYF.

This clonotype was detected only a few times. This chain links TRBV20-1 with TRBJ1-1; the D is unclear. Germline V lookup: CDR1 DFQATT, CDR2 SNEGSKA (reference sequence). The V end lost 4 bases, the J end lost 4 bases, and 19 bases lay between the germline ends. The CDR3 runs 15 residues. The CDR3: CSAKRNAAVGTEAFF. In nucleotides, the CDR3 is TGCAGTGCTAAGAGAAACGCGGCAGTAGGCACTGAAGCTTTCTTT.

This clonotype was seen more than once but under ten times. The gene calls are TRBV6-5 and TRBJ2-1; D ambiguous. V gave up 1 base and J gave up 5 bases, with 12 bases separating them. In germline, CDR1 is MNHEY, CDR2 SVGAGI. The CDR3 is 15 residues long. The CDR3 coding sequence is TGTGCCAGCAGTTACTTAGCACACACCGACAATGAGCAGTTCTTC. This codes for CASSYLAHTDNEQFF.

This clonotype occurred many times. The rearrangement joins TRBV6-5 to TRBJ2-3, with 10 bases matching TRBD2. Germline assignment: CDR1 MNHEY and CDR2 SVGAGI. J was trimmed by 6 bases and V by 0 bases; bases with no gene match: 12. There are 18 residues in the CDR3. The CDR3: CASSYSWASGGLGDTQYF. The CDR3 nucleotides read TGTGCCAGCAGTTACTCGTGGGCTAGCGGGGGACTTGGGGATACGCAGTATTTT.

This chain connects TRBV9 to TRBJ2-7; D is possibly TRBD2 (6 bases). The CDR3 consists of 15 residues. Germline V lookup: CDR1 SGDLS, CDR2 YYNGEE. Between the trimmed V and J ends, which lost 4 bases and 2 bases, there was a span of 16 bases. CDR3 bases: TGTGCCAGCAGCTTAACCCCGGGAGTCCCCTACGAGCAGTACTTC. It codes for CASSLTPGVPYEQYF.

This clonotype was observed at least ten times. This chain uses TRBV12-3 or TRBV12-4 with TRBJ1-5; 11 bases fit TRBD1. The V gene end was trimmed by 6 bases and the J gene end by 7 bases; junction bases not matched to a gene: 8. The CDR3 length is 15 residues. This CDR3 is CASSPARTGGQPQHF. CDR3 coding DNA: TGTGCCAGCAGCCCAGCCCGGACAGGGGGCCAGCCCCAGCATTTT.

This clonotype was detected a few times. This chain joins TRBV5-1 and TRBJ2-5; D gene unclear. The CDR3 consists of 11 residues. CDR1 and CDR2 (germline): SGHRS, YFSETQ. V lost 2 bases and J 5 bases, leaving 4 bases between the germline ends. In nucleotides, the CDR3 is TGCGCCAGCAGCTTATGGGAGACCCAGTACTTC. It yields the protein CASSLWETQYF.

This clonotype has ten or more counts. This sequence joins TRBV6-1 and TRBJ2-1; 12 bases agree with TRBD1. Germline V CDR1 and CDR2: MNHNS, SASEGT. CDR3 length: 13 residues. The trim removed 8 bases at V and 7 bases at J, leaving 3 bases unmatched. CDR3 nucleotide sequence: TGTGCCAGCGGGGGACAGGGGGCTAATGAGCAGTTCTTC. Amino acid sequence: CASGGQGANEQFF.

A few counts support this clonotype. DNA for the CDR3: TGTGCCAGCAGTATGACAGGGGGGGAAGTAGATACGCAGTATTTT. It codes for CASSMTGGEVDTQYF. The V gene is TRBV6-1, the J gene TRBJ2-3, with 9 bases aligning to TRBD1. The CDR3 runs 15 residues. Germline trimming cut 5 bases from V and 5 bases from J; bases unmatched to any gene: 8. The germline V gene encodes CDR1 MNHNS and CDR2 SASEGT.

In its sample, this clonotype was seen many times. The J gene is TRBJ2-7, the V gene TRBV2; possibly TRBD2 for D (6 bases). CDR3 length: 13 residues. The V gene's germline CDR1 is SNHLY and CDR2 FYNNEI. V was shortened by 7 bases and J by 5 bases, with 15 bases between the two germline ends. The CDR3 coding sequence is TGTGCCAGCAACTGGCGGGAAAGGAACGAGCAGTACTTC. Its protein product is CASNWRERNEQYF.

This clonotype was counted between two and nine times. The rearrangement links TRBV9 to TRBJ1-2, with D maybe TRBD1 (5 bases). The V gene lost 0 bases and the J gene lost 4 bases, with 10 bases spanning the gap. Germline V gene lookup returns CDR1 SGDLS and CDR2 YYNGEE. The CDR3 loop spans 14 amino acids. As DNA, the CDR3 is TGTGCCAGCAGCGTAGTGTCAGGGAGCTATGGCTACACCTTC. As protein: CASSVVSGSYGYTF. The complete variable domain, with remaining parts taken from reference TRBV9 and TRBJ1-2, reads DSGVTQTPKHLITATGQRVTLRCSPRSGDLSVYWYQQSLDQGLQFLIQYYNGEERAKGNILERFSAQQFPDLHSELNLSSLELGDSALYFCASSVVSGSYGYTFGSGTRLTVV.

In its sample, this clonotype was seen many times. J is TRBJ1-2 and V is TRBV27, with a tentative D call TRBD1 (6 bases). V was pared by 2 bases and J by 3 bases, with 7 bases between. The germline gives CDR1 MNHEY, CDR2 SMNVEV (reference sequence). The CDR3 length is 13 residues. As DNA, the CDR3 is TGTGCCAGCAGTTTAGGACAGTACTATGGCTACACCTTC. Its translation is CASSLGQYYGYTF.

The chain is built from TRBV10-3 and TRBJ2-1; 7 positions match TRBD2. The V segment lost 10 bases and the J segment 5 bases; nucleotides outside the gene matches: 8. Per germline, CDR1 ENHRY and CDR2 SYGVKD. There are 13 residues in the CDR3. For the CDR3, the DNA is TGTGCCACCTCCCTAGCGGCCAACAATGAGCAGTTCTTC. Translation gives CATSLAANNEQFF.

This clonotype has at least ten counts. The V gene is TRBV11-2, the J gene TRBJ2-3; 7 nucleotides match TRBD2. This CDR3 comprises 20 residues. Germline lookup yields CDR1 SGHAT and CDR2 FQNNGV. Trimming cost V 1 base and J 2 bases; bases outside gene matches: 18. DNA of the CDR3: TGTGCCAGCAGCTTAGGGGGTGGCCCCCCCCTAGCGGCGGCCACAGATACGCAGTATTTT. This sequence encodes CASSLGGGPPLAAATDTQYF.

This clonotype was detected ten times or more. The chain uses TRBV7-8 and TRBJ1-6; unclear D gene. Trimming took 5 bases from V and 6 from J, leaving 11 bases between them. The CDR3 totals 14 residues. Germline V CDR1 and CDR2: SGHVS, FQNEAQ. In DNA form, the CDR3 reads TGTGCCAGCAGCCCTATTCGTGGTAATTCACCCCTCCACTTT. The encoded protein is CASSPIRGNSPLHF.

This clonotype was recorded at least ten times. This sequence joins TRBV11-3 and TRBJ2-5; D perhaps matches TRBD2 (5 bases). CDR1 and CDR2 (germline): SGHNT, YENEEA. Between the trimmed V and J ends, which lost 1 base and 5 bases, there was a span of 14 bases. This CDR3 is 15 amino acids long. The CDR3 DNA reads TGTGCCAGCAGCTTAGGGTCCCTAGCATCGGAGACCCAGTACTTC. Encoded protein: CASSLGSLASETQYF.